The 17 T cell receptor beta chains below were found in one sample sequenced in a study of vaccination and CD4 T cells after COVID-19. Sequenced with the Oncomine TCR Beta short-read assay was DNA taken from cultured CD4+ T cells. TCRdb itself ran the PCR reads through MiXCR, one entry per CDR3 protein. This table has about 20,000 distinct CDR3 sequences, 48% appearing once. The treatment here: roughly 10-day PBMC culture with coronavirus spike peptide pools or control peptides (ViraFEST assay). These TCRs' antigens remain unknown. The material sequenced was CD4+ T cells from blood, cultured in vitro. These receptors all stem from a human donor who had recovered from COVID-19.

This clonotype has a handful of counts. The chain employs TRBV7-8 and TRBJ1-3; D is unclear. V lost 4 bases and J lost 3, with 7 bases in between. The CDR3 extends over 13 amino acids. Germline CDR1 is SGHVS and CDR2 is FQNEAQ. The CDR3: CASSYPLGNTIYF. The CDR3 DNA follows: TGTGCCAGCAGCTACCCCCTTGGAAACACCATATATTTT.

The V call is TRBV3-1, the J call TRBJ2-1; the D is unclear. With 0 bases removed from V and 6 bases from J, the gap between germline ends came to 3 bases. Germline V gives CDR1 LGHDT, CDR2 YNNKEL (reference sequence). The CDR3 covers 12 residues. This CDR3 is CASSQERNEQFF. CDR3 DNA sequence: TGTGCCAGCAGCCAAGAACGCAATGAGCAGTTCTTC.

The CDR3 here is CAISEAGRWYGTF. The DNA of the CDR3 is TGTGCCATCAGTGAGGCAGGCCGCTGGTATGGGACCTTC. V is TRBV10-3 and J is TRBJ1-2, with D unclear. Germline assignment: CDR1 ENHRY and CDR2 SYGVKD. Trimming cost V 2 bases and J 14 bases, with 18 bases left between them. The CDR3 totals 13 residues.

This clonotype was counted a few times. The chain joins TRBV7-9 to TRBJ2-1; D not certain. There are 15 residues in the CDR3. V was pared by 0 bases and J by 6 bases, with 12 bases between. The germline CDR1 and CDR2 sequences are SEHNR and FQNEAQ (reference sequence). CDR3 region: CASSLAGSLLNEQFF. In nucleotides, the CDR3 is TGTGCCAGCAGCTTAGCCGGTTCATTGCTCAATGAGCAGTTCTTC.

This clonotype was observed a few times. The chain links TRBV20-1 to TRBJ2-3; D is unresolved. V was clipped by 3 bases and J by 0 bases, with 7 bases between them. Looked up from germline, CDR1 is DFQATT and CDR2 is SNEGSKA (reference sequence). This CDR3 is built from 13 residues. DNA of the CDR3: TGCAGTGCTAGTGAGGAAAGCACAGATACGCAGTATTTT. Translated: CSASEESTDTQYF.

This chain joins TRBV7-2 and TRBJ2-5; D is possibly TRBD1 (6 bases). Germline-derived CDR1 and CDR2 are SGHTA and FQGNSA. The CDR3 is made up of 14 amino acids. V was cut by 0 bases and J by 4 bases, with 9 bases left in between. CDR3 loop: CASSLAQGRETQYF. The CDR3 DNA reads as TGTGCCAGCAGCTTAGCGCAGGGGCGAGAGACCCAGTACTTC.

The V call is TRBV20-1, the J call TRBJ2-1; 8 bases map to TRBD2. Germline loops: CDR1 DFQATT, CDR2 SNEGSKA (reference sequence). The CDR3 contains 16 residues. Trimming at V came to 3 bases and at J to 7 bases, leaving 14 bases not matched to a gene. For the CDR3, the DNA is TGCAGTGCTAGGAAAGGGGCGGGAGGCTGGGGTAATGAGCAGTTCTTC. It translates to CSARKGAGGWGNEQFF.

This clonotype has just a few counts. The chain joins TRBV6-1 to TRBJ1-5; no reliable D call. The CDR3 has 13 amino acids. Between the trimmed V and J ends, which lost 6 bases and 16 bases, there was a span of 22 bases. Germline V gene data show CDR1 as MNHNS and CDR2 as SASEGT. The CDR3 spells CASSQTFAAEEHF. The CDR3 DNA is TGTGCCAGCAGCCAGACCTTTGCGGCAGAGGAACATTTT.

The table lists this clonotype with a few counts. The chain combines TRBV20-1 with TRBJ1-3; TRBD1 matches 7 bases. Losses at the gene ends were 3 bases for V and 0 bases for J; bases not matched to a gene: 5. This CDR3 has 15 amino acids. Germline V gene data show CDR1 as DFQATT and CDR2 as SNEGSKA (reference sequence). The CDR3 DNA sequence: TGCAGTGCTAGCTCCAGGGGGTTCTCTGGAAACACCATATATTTT. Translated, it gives CSASSRGFSGNTIYF.

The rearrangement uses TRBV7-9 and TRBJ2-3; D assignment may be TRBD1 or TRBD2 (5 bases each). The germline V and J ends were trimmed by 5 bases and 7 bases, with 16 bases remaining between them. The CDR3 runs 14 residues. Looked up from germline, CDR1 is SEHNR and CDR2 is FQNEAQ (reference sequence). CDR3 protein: CASSQGAERNTQYF. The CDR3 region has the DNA TGTGCCAGCAGCCAGGGAGCGGAGAGGAATACGCAGTATTTT.

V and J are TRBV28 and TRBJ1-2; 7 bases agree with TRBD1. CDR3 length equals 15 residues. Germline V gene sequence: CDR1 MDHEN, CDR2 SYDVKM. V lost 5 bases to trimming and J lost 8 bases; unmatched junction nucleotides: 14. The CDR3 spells CASSLPGDSGVGYTF. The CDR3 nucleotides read TGTGCCAGCAGTCTCCCCGGGGACAGTGGGGTAGGCTACACCTTC.

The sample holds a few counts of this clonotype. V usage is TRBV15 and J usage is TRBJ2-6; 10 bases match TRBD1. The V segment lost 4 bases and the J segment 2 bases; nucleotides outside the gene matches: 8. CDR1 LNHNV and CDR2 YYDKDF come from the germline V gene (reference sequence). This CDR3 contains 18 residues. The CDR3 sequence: CATSTKGTGEAGANVLTF. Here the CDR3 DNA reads TGTGCCACCAGCACTAAAGGGACAGGGGAGGCTGGGGCCAACGTCCTGACTTTC.

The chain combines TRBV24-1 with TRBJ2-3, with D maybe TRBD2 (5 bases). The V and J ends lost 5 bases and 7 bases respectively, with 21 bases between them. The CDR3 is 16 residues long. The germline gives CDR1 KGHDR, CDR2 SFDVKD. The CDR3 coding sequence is TGTGCCACCAGTGCCCTGGCGGGTGCCGATGTATATACGCAGTATTTT. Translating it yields CATSALAGADVYTQYF.

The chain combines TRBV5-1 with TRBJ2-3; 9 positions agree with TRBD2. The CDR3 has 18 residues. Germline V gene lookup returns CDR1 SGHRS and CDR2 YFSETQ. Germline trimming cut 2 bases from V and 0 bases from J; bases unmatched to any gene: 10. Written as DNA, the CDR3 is TGCGCCAGCAGCTTCACAGGGAGACTAGCGGTGAGCACAGATACGCAGTATTTT. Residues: CASSFTGRLAVSTDTQYF. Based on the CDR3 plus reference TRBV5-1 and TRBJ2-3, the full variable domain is KAGVTQTPRYLIKTRGQQVTLSCSPISGHRSVSWYQQTPGQGLQFLFEYFSETQRNKGNFPGRFSGRQFSNSRSEMNVSTLELGDSALYLCASSFTGRLAVSTDTQYFGPGTRLTVL.

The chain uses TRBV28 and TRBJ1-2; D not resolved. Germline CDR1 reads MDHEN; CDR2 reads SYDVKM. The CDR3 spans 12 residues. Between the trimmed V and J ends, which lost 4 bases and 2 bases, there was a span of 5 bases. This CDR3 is CASSYQNYGYTF. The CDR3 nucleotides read TGTGCCAGCAGTTACCAAAACTATGGCTACACCTTC.

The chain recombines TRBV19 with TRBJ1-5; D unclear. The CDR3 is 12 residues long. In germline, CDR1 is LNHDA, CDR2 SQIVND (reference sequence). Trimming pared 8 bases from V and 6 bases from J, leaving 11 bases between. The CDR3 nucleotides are TGTGCCAGTGAAGGAGGGTTTCAGCCCCAGCATTTT. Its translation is CASEGGFQPQHF. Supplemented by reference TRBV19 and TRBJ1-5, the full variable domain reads DGGITQSPKYLFRKEGQNVTLSCEQNLNHDAMYWYRQDPGQGLRLIYYSQIVNDFQKGDIAEGYSVSREKKESFPLTVTSAQKNPTAFYLCASEGGFQPQHFGDGTRLSIL.

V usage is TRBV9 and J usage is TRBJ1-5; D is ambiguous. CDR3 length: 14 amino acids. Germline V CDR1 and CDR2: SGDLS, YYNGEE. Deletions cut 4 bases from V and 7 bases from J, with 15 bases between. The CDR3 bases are TGTGCCAGCAGCTCAACCACCGCCGGGCAGCCCCAGCATTTT. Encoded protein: CASSSTTAGQPQHF.